In its sample, the clone carrying this TCR beta chain was seen many times. Its target is unknown. Amplification of TCR beta CDR3 regions was performed using RNA transcripts as template. A first-round RT-PCR of the TCR CDR3 used the HTBI primer set. TCRdb ran MiXCR on the multiplex PCR reads and lists one entry per CDR3 protein. The top ten hold 25% to 30% of the sample, which has some 500,000 distinct CDR3 sequences, roughly 15% seen once. The data were obtained in a study of T cells in Graves' hyperthyroidism and ophthalmopathy. Study results and limitations: Appearing also in blood were most of the thyroid clonotypes expanded above 0.001. The model forecast ophthalmopathy, anticipating it by a median around 6.5 months before onset.

Disease lasting under 3 months, a NOSPECS grade of at least 4, and a Clinical Activity Score of at least 3 were features of the ophthalmopathy patients. Fresh peripheral blood, around 9.2 ml of it, supplied the PBMCs. Sequenced input: blood. The sequence was collected from a woman aged 25 to 39 with Graves' ophthalmopathy.

CDR3: CASSPGRFSYNEQFF. The CDR3 DNA is TGTGCCAGCAGCCCGGGTCGTTTCTCCTACAATGAGCAGTTCTTC. This rearrangement joins TRBV28 to TRBJ2-1; D not certain. The ends were cut back, 6 bases at V and 0 bases at J, with 12 bases in the middle. The CDR3 has 15 residues. CDR1 and CDR2 from the germline V gene are MDHEN and SYDVKM. The entire variable domain, with the rest obtained from reference TRBV28 and TRBJ2-1, is as follows: DVKVTQSSRYLVKRTGEKVFLECVQDMDHENMFWYRQDPGLGLRLIYFSYDVKMKEKGDIPEGYSVSREKKERFSLILESASTNQTSMYLCASSPGRFSYNEQFFGPGTRLTVL.